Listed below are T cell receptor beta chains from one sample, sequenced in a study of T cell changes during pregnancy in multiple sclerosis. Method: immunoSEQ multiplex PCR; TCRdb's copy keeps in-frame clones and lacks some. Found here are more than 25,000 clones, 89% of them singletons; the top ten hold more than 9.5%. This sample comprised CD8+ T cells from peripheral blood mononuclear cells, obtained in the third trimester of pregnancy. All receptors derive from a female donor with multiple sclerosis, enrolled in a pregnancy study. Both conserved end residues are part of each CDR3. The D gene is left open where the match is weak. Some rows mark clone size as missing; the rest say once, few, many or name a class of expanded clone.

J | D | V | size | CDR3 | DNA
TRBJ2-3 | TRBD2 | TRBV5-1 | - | CASSLEGGGARTDTQYF | TGCGCCAGCAGCTTGGAGGGCGGGGGGGCACGCACAGATACGCAGTATTTT
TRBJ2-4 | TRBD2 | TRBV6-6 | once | CASSTGRGDPKNIQYF | TGTGCCAGCAGTACCGGGCGGGGGGATCCCAAAAACATTCAGTACTTC
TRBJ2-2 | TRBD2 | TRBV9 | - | CASSPLAGTSNTGELFF | TGTGCCAGCAGCCCTTTAGCGGGGACTTCGAACACCGGGGAGCTGTTTTTT
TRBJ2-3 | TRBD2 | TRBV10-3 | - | CAIRGTTSTDTQYF | TGTGCCATCAGAGGGACTACCTCCACAGATACGCAGTATTTT
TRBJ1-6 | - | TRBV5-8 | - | CASSSRQFNSPLHF | TGTGCCAGCAGCTCCCGACAGTTCAATTCACCCCTCCACTTT
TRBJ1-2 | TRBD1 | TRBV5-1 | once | CASSPSRQGANQDGYTF | TGCGCCAGCAGCCCTTCAAGACAGGGGGCGAACCAGGATGGCTACACCTTC
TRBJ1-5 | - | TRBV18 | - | CASSLGVAHQPQHF | TGTGCCAGCTCATTGGGAGTCGCCCATCAGCCCCAGCATTTT
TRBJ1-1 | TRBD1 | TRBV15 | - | CATSRGTVNTEAFF | TGTGCCACCAGCAGGGGGACAGTTAACACTGAAGCTTTCTTT
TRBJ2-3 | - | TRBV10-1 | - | CASSDDPGRDSTDTQYF | TGCGCCAGCAGTGATGATCCAGGGCGAGACAGCACAGATACGCAGTATTTT
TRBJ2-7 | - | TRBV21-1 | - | CASPDGLFLGYSYEQYF | TGTGCCAGCCCAGACGGACTTTTCCTAGGTTACTCCTACGAGCAGTACTTC
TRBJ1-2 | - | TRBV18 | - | CASSPKVVWAYGYTF | TGTGCCAGCTCACCAAAAGTAGTGTGGGCCTATGGCTACACCTTC
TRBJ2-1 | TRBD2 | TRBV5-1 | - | CASKVSGNGYNEQFF | TGCGCCAGCAAAGTCAGCGGGAATGGCTACAATGAGCAGTTCTTC
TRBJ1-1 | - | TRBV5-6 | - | CASRQGGNTEAFF | TGTGCCAGCAGACAAGGGGGTAACACTGAAGCTTTCTTT
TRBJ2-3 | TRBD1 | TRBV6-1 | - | CASSVTGGWPDTQYF | TGTGCCAGCAGTGTAACAGGGGGCTGGCCAGATACGCAGTATTTT
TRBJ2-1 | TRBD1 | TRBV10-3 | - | CAISPGGNEQFF | TGTGCCATCAGTCCAGGGGGCAATGAGCAGTTCTTC
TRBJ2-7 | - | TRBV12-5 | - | CASGLGDKSAEQYF | TGTGCTAGTGGTTTAGGGGACAAGTCCGCCGAGCAGTACTTC
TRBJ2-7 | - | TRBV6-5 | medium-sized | CASSKGEGGEQYF | TGTGCCAGCAGTAAGGGGGAGGGGGGCGAGCAGTACTTC
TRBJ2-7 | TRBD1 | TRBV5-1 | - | CASSLDRGSYEQYF | TGCGCCAGCAGCTTGGACAGGGGTTCCTACGAGCAGTACTTC
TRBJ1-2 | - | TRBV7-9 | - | CASSLPPVGAPYGYTF | TGTGCCAGCAGCTTACCACCTGTGGGGGCCCCCTATGGCTACACCTTC
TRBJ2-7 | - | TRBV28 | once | CASSLISAREEQYF | TGTGCCAGCAGTTTAATCTCCGCGAGGGAGGAGCAGTACTTC
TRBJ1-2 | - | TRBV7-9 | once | CASSSSDSYGYTF | TGTGCCAGCAGCTCCTCGGACTCATATGGCTACACCTTC
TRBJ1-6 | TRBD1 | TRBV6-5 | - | CASSLGTGYNSPLHF | TGTGCCAGCAGTCTAGGGACAGGGTATAATTCACCCCTCCACTTT
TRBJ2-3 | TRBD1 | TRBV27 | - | CASSLQGISTDTQYF | TGTGCCAGCAGCCTACAGGGGATTAGCACAGATACGCAGTATTTT
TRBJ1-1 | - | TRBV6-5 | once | CASSYVGAGGDTEAFF | TGTGCCAGCAGTTACGTAGGGGCCGGGGGAGACACTGAAGCTTTCTTT
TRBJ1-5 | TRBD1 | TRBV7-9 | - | CASSPGQGSQPQHF | TGTGCCAGCAGCCCGGGACAGGGGAGTCAGCCCCAGCATTTT
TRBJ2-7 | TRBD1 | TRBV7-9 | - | CASSLGTGDEQYF | TGTGCCAGCAGCTTAGGGACAGGGGACGAGCAGTACTTC
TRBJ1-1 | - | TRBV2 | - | CASQGKTEAFF | TGTGCCAGCCAGGGTAAGACTGAAGCTTTCTTT
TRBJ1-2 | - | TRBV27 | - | CASSLGGSDGYTF | TGTGCCAGCAGTCTCGGGGGGTCTGATGGCTACACCTTC
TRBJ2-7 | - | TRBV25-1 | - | CATSTSYEQYF | TGTGCCACCTCAACCAGCTACGAGCAGTACTTC
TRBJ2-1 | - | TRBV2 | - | CASSDRGGSYNEQFF | TGTGCCAGCAGTGATAGGGGAGGTTCCTACAATGAGCAGTTCTTC
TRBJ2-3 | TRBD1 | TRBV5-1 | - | CASSLGQGADTQYF | TGCGCCAGCAGCTTAGGACAGGGGGCAGATACGCAGTATTTT
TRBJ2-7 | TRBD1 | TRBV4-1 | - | CASSQAPGQGYEQYF | TGCGCCAGCAGCCAAGCCCCAGGACAGGGTTACGAGCAGTACTTC
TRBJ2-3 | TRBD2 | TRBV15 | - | CATSRVTGGLTSTDTQYF | TGTGCCACCAGCAGGGTCACGGGAGGCCTAACTAGCACAGATACGCAGTATTTT
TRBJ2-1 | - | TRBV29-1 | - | CSVFSSYNEQFF | TGCAGCGTGTTTAGCTCCTACAATGAGCAGTTCTTC
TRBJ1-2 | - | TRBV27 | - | CASSLGPSDNGYTF | TGTGCCAGCAGTTTAGGGCCGTCGGATAACGGCTACACCTTC
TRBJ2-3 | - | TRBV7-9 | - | CASSLVVAATSKDTDTQYF | TGTGCCAGCAGCTTAGTGGTGGCGGCTACTAGCAAAGACACAGATACGCAGTATTTT
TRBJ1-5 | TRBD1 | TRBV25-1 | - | CASTGADRVVGDQPQHF | TGTGCCAGCACCGGAGCCGACAGGGTGGTCGGAGATCAGCCCCAGCATTTT
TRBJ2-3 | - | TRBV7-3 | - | CASSRLGSTDTQYF | TGTGCCAGCAGCCGGCTCGGGAGCACAGATACGCAGTATTTT
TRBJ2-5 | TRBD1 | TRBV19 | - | CASSPGTGRRETQYF | TGTGCCAGTAGTCCTGGGACAGGGCGGCGGGAGACCCAGTACTTC
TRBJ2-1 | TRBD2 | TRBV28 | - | CASSFNTGTSSYNEQFF | TGTGCCAGCAGTTTCAACACCGGGACTAGCTCCTACAATGAGCAGTTCTTC
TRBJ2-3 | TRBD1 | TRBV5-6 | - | CASSTGTGMGAGGQYF | TGTGCCAGCAGTACCGGGACAGGGATGGGGGCAGGTGGGCAGTATTTT
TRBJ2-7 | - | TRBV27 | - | CASSERGWEQYF | TGTGCCAGCAGCGAACGGGGGTGGGAGCAGTACTTC
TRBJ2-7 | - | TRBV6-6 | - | CASREGARTNYEQYF | TGTGCCAGCAGGGAGGGGGCGAGGACCAACTACGAGCAGTACTTC
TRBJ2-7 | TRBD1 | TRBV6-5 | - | CASSYSTGGYEQYF | TGTGCCAGCAGTTACTCGACAGGGGGCTACGAGCAGTACTTC
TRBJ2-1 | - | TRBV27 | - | CASSPRGEREQFF | TGTGCCAGCAGCCCCCGCGGGGAAAGGGAGCAGTTCTTC
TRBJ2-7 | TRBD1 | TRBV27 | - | CASVGQGAVDYEQYF | TGTGCCAGCGTAGGACAGGGGGCTGTCGACTACGAGCAGTACTTC
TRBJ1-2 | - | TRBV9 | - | CASSSTAEEVNYGYTF | TGTGCCAGCAGCTCGACGGCGGAAGAGGTGAACTATGGCTACACCTTC
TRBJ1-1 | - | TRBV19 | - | CASSIFRNTEAFF | TGTGCCAGTAGTATATTTAGGAACACTGAAGCTTTCTTT
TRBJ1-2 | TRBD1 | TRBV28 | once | CASERDRPNYGYTF | TGTGCCAGCGAACGGGACAGACCTAACTATGGCTACACCTTC
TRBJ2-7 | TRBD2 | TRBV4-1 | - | CASSQEGLAGVIADEQYF | TGCGCCAGCAGCCAAGAAGGACTAGCGGGAGTTATCGCCGACGAGCAGTACTTC
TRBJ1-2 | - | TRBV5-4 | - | CASSARLSDGYTF | TGTGCCAGCAGCGCCAGGCTATCAGATGGCTACACCTTC
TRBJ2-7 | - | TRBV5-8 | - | CASSPDWNEQYF | TGTGCCAGCAGCCCCGACTGGAATGAGCAGTACTTC
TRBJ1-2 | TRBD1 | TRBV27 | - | CASSLGRGNGYTF | TGTGCCAGCAGTTTGGGCAGGGGGAATGGCTACACCTTC
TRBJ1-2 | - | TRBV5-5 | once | CASSLAWRGNGYTF | TGTGCCAGCAGCTTGGCCTGGCGGGGGAATGGCTACACCTTC
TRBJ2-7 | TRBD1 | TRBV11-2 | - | CASSLDRGQSSYEQYF | TGTGCCAGCAGCTTAGATCGGGGACAGAGCTCCTACGAGCAGTACTTC
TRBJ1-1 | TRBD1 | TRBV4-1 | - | CASRRDDRVSEAFF | TGCGCCAGCAGGAGAGATGACAGGGTATCTGAAGCTTTCTTT
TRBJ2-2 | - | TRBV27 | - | CASSLHQGYTGELFF | TGTGCCAGCAGTTTACATCAGGGATATACCGGGGAGCTGTTTTTT
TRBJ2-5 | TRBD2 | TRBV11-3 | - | CASSLGTSGMGETQYF | TGTGCCAGCAGCCTGGGGACTAGCGGGATGGGGGAGACCCAGTACTTC